The 21 T cell receptor beta chains given below trace back to one sample, sequenced in a study of vaccination effects on CD4 cells after COVID-19. The antigens for these receptors are not known. Profiled with immunoSEQ multiplex PCR; TCRdb holds only in-frame clones, not every one. The sample lists approximately 30,000 clones; roughly two thirds were seen once. The ViraFEST assay expanded antigen-specific CD4+ T cells with viral peptide pools before sequencing. The culture ran for 10 days, and then CD4+ T cells were isolated. The source material was CD4+ T cells from PBMCs cultured with HCoV-229E spike peptides, sampled before COVID-19 vaccination. These receptor sequences come from a human donor who received a COVID-19 vaccine.

This clone was counted between two and nine times. The V gene is TRBV18, the J gene TRBJ1-5; no definite D call. Germline V lookup: CDR1 KGHSH, CDR2 LQKENI. The V end lost 4 bases, the J end lost 5 bases, and 6 bases lay between the germline ends. CDR3 length: 12 amino acids. Here the CDR3 reads CASSRYDQPQHF. The CDR3 DNA follows: TGTGCCAGCTCACGTTACGATCAGCCCCAGCATTTT.

This rearrangement joins TRBV6-5 to TRBJ2-7, with 7 bases aligning to TRBD1. The CDR3 runs to 15 residues. Germline CDR1 and CDR2: MNHEY and SVGAGI. The junction had 7 bases not matched to a gene; V was cut back by 3 bases and J by 2 bases. The CDR3 sequence: CASSYARDRAYEQYF. CDR3 bases: TGTGCCAGCAGTTATGCCCGGGACAGAGCCTACGAGCAGTACTTC.

V gene TRBV11-2 combines with J gene TRBJ2-7; perhaps TRBD2 as D (6 bases). CDR1 and CDR2 (germline): SGHAT, FQNNGV. This CDR3 spans 15 amino acids. The germline V and J ends were trimmed by 0 bases and 5 bases, with 14 bases remaining between them. CDR3 residues: CASSLEPGLSNEQYF. The CDR3 region has the DNA TGTGCCAGCAGCTTAGAGCCCGGACTATCCAACGAGCAGTACTTC.

The chain carries TRBV27 and TRBJ1-6, with TRBD1 as a possible D gene (6 bases). This CDR3 contains 16 residues. Deletions cut 3 bases from V and 0 bases from J, with 9 bases between. In germline, CDR1 is MNHEY, CDR2 SMNVEV (reference sequence). CDR3 protein: CASSFRGASYNSPLHF. The CDR3 DNA follows: TGTGCCAGCAGTTTCAGGGGCGCCTCCTATAATTCACCCCTCCACTTT.

This rearrangement joins TRBV5-4 to TRBJ1-6; D ambiguous. Germline V gene data show CDR1 as SGHNT and CDR2 as YYREEE (reference sequence). CDR3 size: 14 residues. Trimming pared 0 bases from V and 3 bases from J, leaving 4 bases between. CDR3 residues: CASSLDLYNSPLHF. The CDR3 DNA reads TGTGCCAGCAGCTTGGATCTCTATAATTCACCCCTCCACTTT. The whole variable domain, filled in from reference TRBV5-4 and TRBJ1-6, reads ETGVTQSPTHLIKTRGQQVTLRCSSQSGHNTVSWYQQALGQGPQFIFQYYREEENGRGNFPPRFSGLQFPNYSSELNVNALELDDSALYLCASSLDLYNSPLHFGNGTRLTVT.

This chain uses TRBV5-4 with TRBJ1-2; weak D call: TRBD1 (6 bases). The V end lost 4 bases, the J end lost 6 bases, and 16 bases lay between the germline ends. CDR1 SGHNT and CDR2 YYREEE come from the germline V gene (reference sequence). The CDR3 extends over 14 amino acids. The CDR3 DNA sequence: TGTGCCAGCAGCCCTACTCCAGGGGAAGATGGCTACACCTTC. The encoded protein is CASSPTPGEDGYTF. Together with reference TRBV5-4 and TRBJ1-2, the CDR3 gives the full variable domain: ETGVTQSPTHLIKTRGQQVTLRCSSQSGHNTVSWYQQALGQGPQFIFQYYREEENGRGNFPPRFSGLQFPNYSSELNVNALELDDSALYLCASSPTPGEDGYTFGSGTRLTVV.

The J gene is TRBJ1-4, the V gene TRBV5-6; 7 bases agree with TRBD1. Germline CDR1 SGHDT, CDR2 YYEEEE. V was clipped by 7 bases and J by 5 bases; unmatched bases: 8. CDR3 size: 14 residues. The CDR3 protein is CASRRTGENEKLFF. Written as DNA, the CDR3 is TGTGCCAGCCGAAGGACAGGCGAGAATGAAAAACTGTTTTTT.

V gene TRBV6-6 combines with J gene TRBJ1-5; 9 nucleotides align to TRBD1. J lost 7 bases, V lost 6 bases, and 7 bases had no gene match. The CDR3 covers 14 residues. Germline CDR1 is MNHNY and CDR2 is SVGAGI (reference sequence). The CDR3 region has the DNA TGTGCCAGCAGCCAACAGGGGGCGAAACAGCCCCAGCATTTT. It yields the protein CASSQQGAKQPQHF.

V is TRBV9 and J is TRBJ1-6; perhaps TRBD1 as D (6 bases). This CDR3 has 15 residues. The germline V gene has CDR1 SGDLS and CDR2 YYNGEE. With 3 bases removed from V and 12 bases from J, the gap between germline ends came to 19 bases. This CDR3 reads CASSERGTTGGPLHF. The CDR3 nucleotides read TGTGCCAGCAGCGAGCGGGGGACAACGGGAGGACCCCTCCACTTT.

This clone was detected a few times. The rearrangement uses TRBV5-1 and TRBJ2-3; D is perhaps TRBD2 (6 bases). The CDR3 consists of 14 residues. CDR1 and CDR2 from the germline V gene are SGHRS and YFSETQ. V was clipped by 6 bases and J by 8 bases, with 19 bases between them. This CDR3 is CASIRSPGDATQYF. Here the CDR3 DNA reads TGCGCCAGCATTAGGTCTCCGGGGGACGCTACGCAGTATTTT.

A few counts support this clone. This chain connects TRBV28 to TRBJ2-1; no firm D call. Trimming took 5 bases from V and 4 from J, leaving 18 bases between them. Germline values: CDR1 MDHEN, CDR2 SYDVKM. The CDR3 has 16 residues. This chain's CDR3 is CASSAYRAPSYNEQFF. The DNA of the CDR3 is TGTGCCAGCAGTGCATACCGGGCCCCAAGTTACAATGAGCAGTTCTTC.

V and J are TRBV5-6 and TRBJ1-4; D not resolved. Trimming took off 2 bases at V and 8 bases at J, with 7 bases between the two ends. The germline CDR1 and CDR2 sequences are SGHDT and YYEEEE. This CDR3 is built from 12 residues. The CDR3, as DNA: TGTGCCAGCAGCTTTCAGCGGGAAAAACTGTTTTTT. Translated, it gives CASSFQREKLFF. The complete variable domain, with remaining parts taken from reference TRBV5-6 and TRBJ1-4, reads DAGVTQSPTHLIKTRGQQVTLRCSPKSGHDTVSWYQQALGQGPQFIFQYYEEEERQRGNFPDRFSGHQFPNYSSELNVNALLLGDSALYLCASSFQREKLFFGSGTQLSVL.

This clone was seen once. V usage is TRBV10-2 and J usage is TRBJ1-2; D unclear. CDR3 length: 13 residues. Germline V gene data show CDR1 as WSHSY and CDR2 as SAAADI. Trimming took 3 bases from V and 5 from J, leaving 10 bases between them. CDR3 residues: CASSERRKYGYTF. For the CDR3, the DNA is TGCGCCAGCAGTGAAAGACGGAAATATGGCTACACCTTC.

This clone came up a few times. The chain carries TRBV2 and TRBJ2-5, with 7 nucleotides matching TRBD2. The germline V gene has CDR1 SNHLY and CDR2 FYNNEI. Trimming cost V 6 bases and J 2 bases; bases outside gene matches: 9. The CDR3 sequence is 15 residues long. The CDR3: CASRLDSGPQETQYF. In DNA, the CDR3 is TGTGCCAGCAGGTTGGATAGCGGGCCTCAAGAGACCCAGTACTTC.

The chain links TRBV5-1 to TRBJ2-3, with D tentatively TRBD1 or TRBD2 (5 bases each). The V gene's germline CDR1 is SGHRS and CDR2 YFSETQ. V was cut by 2 bases and J by 0 bases, with 7 bases left in between. The CDR3 length is 14 residues. The CDR3 reads CASSFRDSTDTQYF. The CDR3 nucleotides read TGCGCCAGCAGCTTCCGGGACAGCACAGATACGCAGTATTTT.

This chain uses TRBV5-1 with TRBJ1-1; D perhaps matches TRBD1 (6 bases). This CDR3 region has 15 residues. The V end lost 4 bases, the J end lost 5 bases, and 18 bases lay between the germline ends. Germline CDR1 SGHRS, CDR2 YFSETQ. CDR3 protein: CASSEGGFGRTEAFF. The CDR3 nucleotides are TGCGCCAGCAGCGAAGGGGGGTTTGGTAGGACTGAAGCTTTCTTT.

V gene TRBV11-1 combines with J gene TRBJ2-2; D may be TRBD2 (6 bases). The germline V and J ends were trimmed by 1 base and 4 bases, with 13 bases remaining between them. This CDR3 is 16 amino acids long. Germline lookup yields CDR1 SGHAT and CDR2 FQDESV (reference sequence). CDR3 residues: CASSLGRWGVTGELFF. Here the CDR3 DNA reads TGTGCCAGCAGCTTAGGTCGATGGGGGGTCACCGGGGAGCTGTTTTTT.

The rearrangement uses TRBV30 and TRBJ2-5; D is unclear. The CDR3 loop spans 13 amino acids. V was cut by 0 bases and J by 5 bases, with 10 bases left in between. The germline V gene has CDR1 GTSNPN and CDR2 SVGIG (reference sequence). This CDR3 is CAWSVGRKETQYF. CDR3 sequence (DNA): TGTGCCTGGAGTGTAGGAAGAAAGGAGACCCAGTACTTC.

CDR3 sequence: CAISEGRGGDTQYF. As DNA, the CDR3 is TGTGCCATCAGTGAGGGCAGGGGAGGGGATACGCAGTATTTT. The V and J genes are TRBV10-3 and TRBJ2-3; D is perhaps TRBD2 (7 bases). Trimming left V 2 bases short and J 6 bases short, with 12 bases between. In germline, CDR1 is ENHRY, CDR2 SYGVKD. The CDR3 runs to 14 residues.

The chain recombines TRBV10-3 with TRBJ1-5; D uncertain. The CDR3 has 14 amino acids. CDR1 is ENHRY and CDR2 is SYGVKD in the germline V gene. V dropped 5 bases and J dropped 0 bases, with 8 bases sitting between them. As DNA, the CDR3 is TGTGCCATCAGTCGGGAGAATAGCAATCAGCCCCAGCATTTT. Its translation is CAISRENSNQPQHF.

This sequence joins TRBV5-1 and TRBJ1-1; the D gene is possibly TRBD1 (6 bases). Germline CDR1 reads SGHRS; CDR2 reads YFSETQ. V was pared by 0 bases and J by 1 base, with 13 bases between. The CDR3 is made up of 16 amino acids. CDR3: CASSLDPKQGNTEAFF. The CDR3 bases are TGCGCCAGCAGCTTGGACCCTAAACAGGGGAACACTGAAGCTTTCTTT.